Each of the 28 T cell receptor beta chains below was sequenced from the same sample in a study of blood T cell repertoires in COVID-19. Data came from immunoSEQ multiplex PCR; TCRdb stores just in-frame clones and leaves some out. The sample has under 60,000 clones, 82% seen once. The source material was peripheral blood. Every receptor here comes from a man aged 35 to 55 with acute or convalescent COVID-19.

This chain links TRBV30 with TRBJ1-2, with no clear D. CDR3 length equals 12 residues. CDR1 and CDR2 (germline): GTSNPN, SVGIG (reference sequence). V lost 3 bases and J 8 bases, leaving 13 bases between the germline ends. The CDR3 sequence: CAWSSRNLGYTF. CDR3 bases: TGTGCCTGGAGCTCGAGGAATTTGGGCTACACCTTC.

V usage is TRBV12-3 or TRBV12-4 and J usage is TRBJ1-4; 7 bases match TRBD1. V shed 8 bases and J 8 bases; nucleotides not matched to a gene: 8. This CDR3 is built from 13 residues. CDR3 amino acids: CASQLTGAEKLFF. CDR3 sequence (DNA): TGTGCCAGCCAACTCACAGGGGCGGAAAAACTGTTTTTT.

V gene TRBV23-1 combines with J gene TRBJ2-3; 9 bases are a match to TRBD1. TRBV23-1 is an ORF, and what it does is uncertain. V trimming: 7 bases; J trimming: 7 bases; junction bases outside the gene matches: 9. This CDR3 has 14 residues. The CDR3 region has the DNA TGCGCCAGCACACGGGACAGGGTGAGGAATACGCAGTATTTT. It translates to CASTRDRVRNTQYF.

This clone occurred a few times. The V gene is TRBV7-9, the J gene TRBJ1-6; tentative D call: TRBD1 (6 bases). Germline V lookup: CDR1 SEHNR, CDR2 FQNEAQ (reference sequence). This CDR3 has 16 amino acids. The V end was cut by 4 bases, the J end by 6 bases, with 16 bases between. Written as DNA, the CDR3 is TGTGCCAGCAGCTCCGCCGGGACAAAGGCTAATTCACCCCTCCACTTT. Its protein is CASSSAGTKANSPLHF.

This chain links TRBV24-1 with TRBJ2-2, with D maybe TRBD2 (5 bases). The V and J ends lost 4 bases and 6 bases respectively, with 17 bases between them. Germline CDR1 is KGHDR and CDR2 is SFDVKD. The CDR3 is made up of 16 amino acids. CDR3 sequence: CATSEKRPGRAGELFF. For the CDR3, the DNA is TGTGCCACCAGTGAAAAGCGACCGGGAAGGGCCGGGGAGCTGTTTTTT.

The gene calls are TRBV27 and TRBJ2-3; 10 bases fit TRBD2. V dropped 6 bases and J dropped 1; count of bases not matched to a gene: 4. The CDR3 runs to 15 residues. CDR1 and CDR2 from the germline V gene are MNHEY and SMNVEV (reference sequence). The CDR3 reads CASRAGGLGTDTQYF. The CDR3 nucleotides read TGTGCCAGCAGAGCGGGGGGGCTTGGCACAGATACGCAGTATTTT.

This chain uses TRBV9 with TRBJ2-3, with TRBD1 matching over 9 bases. Trimming at V came to 7 bases and at J to 4 bases, leaving 7 bases not matched to a gene. CDR3 length equals 14 residues. Germline CDR1 is SGDLS and CDR2 is YYNGEE. The CDR3 coding sequence is TGTGCCAGCGGCCCGGGACAGGGATCAGATACGCAGTATTTT. Amino acid sequence: CASGPGQGSDTQYF.

This clone showed up just a few times. The chain couples TRBV5-1 to TRBJ2-5; 10 positions agree with TRBD1. The junction had 4 bases not matched to a gene; V was cut back by 7 bases and J by 4 bases. CDR1 and CDR2 from the germline V gene are SGHRS and YFSETQ. The CDR3 runs to 13 residues. As DNA, the CDR3 is TGCGCCAGCCACGGACAGGGGGGAGAGACCCAGTACTTC. Protein product: CASHGQGGETQYF.

The CDR3 nucleotides read TGCGCCAGCAGCTTGACACAGGGGGACTACGAGCAGTACTTC. This codes for CASSLTQGDYEQYF. This rearrangement joins TRBV5-1 to TRBJ2-7; 8 bases agree with TRBD1. CDR1 is SGHRS and CDR2 is YFSETQ in the germline V gene. V shed 1 base and J 3 bases; nucleotides not matched to a gene: 3. The CDR3 sequence is 14 residues long. The whole variable domain, remainder taken from reference TRBV5-1 and TRBJ2-7, is KAGVTQTPRYLIKTRGQQVTLSCSPISGHRSVSWYQQTPGQGLQFLFEYFSETQRNKGNFPGRFSGRQFSNSRSEMNVSTLELGDSALYLCASSLTQGDYEQYFGPGTRLTVT.

This chain links TRBV6-5 with TRBJ2-5; the match to TRBD2 covers 10 bases. The V segment lost 8 bases and the J segment 5 bases; nucleotides outside the gene matches: 5. Germline V gene lookup returns CDR1 MNHEY and CDR2 SVGAGI. CDR3 length: 13 amino acids. The CDR3 reads CASAAGGQETQYF. The CDR3 DNA sequence: TGTGCCAGCGCAGCGGGGGGGCAGGAGACCCAGTACTTC.

The gene calls are TRBV21-1 and TRBJ1-3; the table's D gene call, TRBD1, was not cross checked with the DNA. TRBV21-1 has pseudogene status. This CDR3 is 16 amino acids long. The CDR3 spells CASSLGTALSGNTIYF. The CDR3 DNA reads TGTGCCAGCAGCCTGGGGACAGCCCTCTCTGGAAACACCATATATTTT.

This chain connects TRBV5-1 to TRBJ2-5; 8 positions match TRBD1. Germline loops: CDR1 SGHRS, CDR2 YFSETQ. J lost 2 bases, V lost 2 bases, and 2 bases had no gene match. The CDR3 is made up of 14 amino acids. Here the CDR3 reads CASSFGQGQETQYF. The DNA of the CDR3 is TGCGCCAGCAGCTTCGGACAGGGACAAGAGACCCAGTACTTC.

This chain links TRBV6-5 with TRBJ1-3; no clear D gene. The germline V gene encodes CDR1 MNHEY and CDR2 SVGAGI. The CDR3 extends over 13 amino acids. Trimming cost V 6 bases and J 0 bases, with 6 bases left between them. As DNA, the CDR3 is TGTGCCAGCAGCACCGGCTCTGGAAACACCATATATTTT. Translation: CASSTGSGNTIYF.

This clone appeared once. The chain links TRBV3-1 (or the pseudogene TRBV3-2) to TRBJ2-7; D call uncertain. Trimming stripped 3 bases from V and 2 bases from J, with 8 bases between. CDR1 is LGHDT, CDR2 YNNKEL, per germline (reference sequence). The CDR3 is 13 amino acids. CDR3 residues: CASSHPAAYEQYF. CDR3 DNA sequence: TGTGCCAGCAGCCACCCCGCGGCCTACGAGCAGTACTTC.

V usage is TRBV12-3 or TRBV12-4 and J usage is TRBJ1-2, with 8 bases identical to TRBD1. This CDR3 contains 13 residues. J lost 7 bases, V lost 3 bases, and 4 bases had no gene match. The CDR3 region has the DNA TGTGCCAGCAGTTTGGATGACAGGGGTGGCTACACCTTC. Amino acid sequence: CASSLDDRGGYTF.

The CDR3 sequence: CASGRSGDGYTF. The CDR3 DNA reads as TGTGCCAGCGGCCGAAGCGGCGATGGCTACACCTTC. V is TRBV6-6 and J is TRBJ1-2; D ambiguous. The CDR3 length is 12 residues. Trimming took off 8 bases at V and 6 bases at J, with 13 bases between the two ends. Germline V CDR1 and CDR2: MNHNY, SVGAGI (reference sequence).

This chain joins TRBV12-3 or TRBV12-4 and TRBJ2-5, with 7 bases aligning to TRBD1. Germline trimming cut 5 bases from V and 7 bases from J; bases unmatched to any gene: 7. The CDR3 consists of 13 residues. The CDR3 sequence is CASSRQGFGTQYF. CDR3 bases: TGTGCCAGCAGTCGACAGGGATTTGGGACCCAGTACTTC.

V and J are TRBV18 and TRBJ1-6, with D hard to call. V gave up 6 bases and J gave up 6 bases, with 15 bases separating them. Per germline, CDR1 KGHSH and CDR2 LQKENI. The CDR3 totals 15 residues. DNA of the CDR3: TGTGCCAGCTCCTTAGCGGAGAATTCTAATTCACCCCTCCACTTT. Amino acids: CASSLAENSNSPLHF.

The rearrangement joins TRBV5-4 to TRBJ1-1; TRBD1 agrees at 10 bases. In germline, CDR1 is SGHNT, CDR2 YYREEE (reference sequence). Losses at the gene ends were 4 bases for V and 3 bases for J; bases not matched to a gene: 9. This CDR3 is 16 amino acids long. The CDR3 DNA reads as TGTGCCAGCAGCCCACTGGGGGGGACAGGGGACACTGAAGCTTTCTTT. Translated, it gives CASSPLGGTGDTEAFF. The variable domain in full, with the rest retrieved from reference TRBV5-4 and TRBJ1-1, is ETGVTQSPTHLIKTRGQQVTLRCSSQSGHNTVSWYQQALGQGPQFIFQYYREEENGRGNFPPRFSGLQFPNYSSELNVNALELDDSALYLCASSPLGGTGDTEAFFGQGTRLTVV.

The chain recombines TRBV5-6 with TRBJ1-1; TRBD1 agrees at 7 bases. In germline, CDR1 is SGHDT, CDR2 YYEEEE. After removal of 3 bases from V and 3 bases from J, the junction contained 8 bases not matched to a gene. This CDR3 spans 15 amino acids. In nucleotides, the CDR3 is TGTGCCAGCAGCTCCATAGTTACAGGGGACACTGAAGCTTTCTTT. Its translation: CASSSIVTGDTEAFF.

This clone has a handful of counts. This chain joins TRBV10-3 and TRBJ1-6; tentatively, D is TRBD1 (5 bases). V shed 2 bases and J shed 10 bases, with 12 bases lying between them. The CDR3 runs 14 residues. Germline lookup yields CDR1 ENHRY and CDR2 SYGVKD. Here the CDR3 reads CAISEAQGTSPLHF. As DNA, the CDR3 is TGTGCCATCAGTGAGGCCCAGGGTACATCACCCCTCCACTTT.

The chain joins TRBV30 to TRBJ1-4; 7 bases agree with TRBD1. With V trimmed by 0 bases and J by 10 bases, 8 bases remained unmatched. CDR3 size: 14 residues. Per the germline V gene, CDR1 is GTSNPN and CDR2 is SVGIG (reference sequence). CDR3 in amino acids: CAWSVRDRVGKLFF. The CDR3 DNA is TGTGCCTGGAGTGTCAGAGACAGGGTGGGAAAACTGTTTTTT.

The V call is TRBV2, the J call TRBJ2-3; 13 bases are shared with TRBD2. Germline CDR1 SNHLY, CDR2 FYNNEI. Unmatched junction bases numbered 7, after V lost 4 bases and J lost 3 bases. CDR3 size: 17 residues. CDR3 sequence reads: CASSAWTSGGGTDTQYF. The CDR3 DNA sequence: TGTGCCAGCAGTGCCTGGACTAGCGGGGGCGGGACAGATACGCAGTATTTT.

This clone has just a few counts. The V gene is TRBV19, the J gene TRBJ1-5; 9 nucleotides match TRBD1. The V segment lost 3 bases and the J segment 2 bases; nucleotides outside the gene matches: 2. CDR3 size: 15 residues. Germline CDR1 is LNHDA and CDR2 is SQIVND (reference sequence). As DNA, the CDR3 is TGTGCCAGTAGTATGAGGACAGGGGGCAATCAGCCCCAGCATTTT. Translated: CASSMRTGGNQPQHF.

This sequence joins TRBV19 and TRBJ1-1, with no clear D. Germline V gene sequence: CDR1 LNHDA, CDR2 SQIVND (reference sequence). This CDR3 has 17 amino acids. V dropped 1 base and J dropped 1 base, with 16 bases sitting between them. The DNA of the CDR3 is TGTGCCAGTAGTATAGCGGGCGAGGGCACGGGGAACACTGAAGCTTTCTTT. Protein: CASSIAGEGTGNTEAFF.

The V call is TRBV6-5, the J call TRBJ1-1; TRBD1 aligns across 7 bases. This CDR3 comprises 16 residues. J gave up 0 bases and V 6 bases, and 10 bases lay outside the gene matches. Germline V gene sequence: CDR1 MNHEY, CDR2 SVGAGI. The CDR3 loop is CASSYHGGQMNTEAFF. In DNA form, the CDR3 reads TGTGCCAGCAGCTACCATGGGGGACAGATGAACACTGAAGCTTTCTTT.

This sequence joins TRBV4-3 and TRBJ1-2, with D possibly being TRBD1 (6 bases). The CDR3 has 17 amino acids. The V gene's germline CDR1 is LGHNA and CDR2 YSLEER. V lost 0 bases and J lost 0, with 14 bases in between. The CDR3 nucleotides read TGCGCCAGCAGCCAAGAAGCGTACGGACAGACTAACTATGGCTACACCTTC. It specifies CASSQEAYGQTNYGYTF.

The CDR3 coding sequence is TGTGCCAGCAGTATCCAGGGACTAGCGGGGGGGAGCTCCTACAATGAGCAGTTCTTC. Its translation is CASSIQGLAGGSSYNEQFF. The gene calls are TRBV28 and TRBJ2-1, with TRBD2 matching 16 bases. V gave up 5 bases and J gave up 0 bases; unmatched junction bases: 7. The germline V gene encodes CDR1 MDHEN and CDR2 SYDVKM. The CDR3 consists of 19 residues.